The 30 T cell receptor beta chains given below trace back to one sample, sequenced in a study of Graves' ophthalmopathy and Graves' hyperthyroidism. The authors amplified TCR beta CDR3 regions from RNA transcripts. The authors performed first-round RT-PCR with HTBI primers and then a second-round multiplex PCR. From the multiplex PCR reads, TCRdb called clonotypes with MiXCR, one entry per CDR3 protein. The sample records 35,000 to 50,000 distinct CDR3 sequences, roughly 52% being singletons. The specimen was peripheral blood. Source of these receptors: an adult woman with stable Graves' hyperthyroidism.

This clonotype is labeled as large. The J gene is TRBJ1-1, the V gene TRBV20-1; tentatively, D is TRBD1 (6 bases). The CDR3 runs to 10 residues. Trimming left V 6 bases short and J 10 bases short, with 12 bases between. From germline, CDR1 is DFQATT and CDR2 SNEGSKA (reference sequence). CDR3 amino acids: CSAGGGVAFF. The CDR3 DNA is TGCAGTGCCGGGGGCGGGGTAGCTTTCTTT.

This clonotype was counted many times. V and J are TRBV28 and TRBJ1-4, with TRBD1 identical over 9 bases. The CDR3 contains 14 residues. After removal of 6 bases from V and 8 bases from J, the junction contained 7 bases not matched to a gene. Germline-derived CDR1 and CDR2 are MDHEN and SYDVKM. CDR3 sequence reads: CASRSGQGLEKLFF. CDR3 DNA sequence: TGTGCCAGCAGGTCGGGACAGGGCCTCGAAAAACTGTTTTTT.

With regard to this clonotype: The germline gene is not matched at one end of the junction; a read error may be the cause. This chain uses TRBV7-3 with TRBJ2-5; 10 nucleotides agree with TRBD2. Germline CDR1 SGHTA, CDR2 FQGTGA. This CDR3 is 16 amino acids long. CDR3 region: CASSISSGRPQETQYF. The CDR3 nucleotides are TGTGCTAGCAGCATCTCTAGCGGGAGACCCCAAGAGACCCAGTACTTC.

The V and J genes are TRBV29-1 and TRBJ1-2; 7 positions agree with TRBD1. This CDR3 is built from 16 residues. Germline values: CDR1 SQVTM, CDR2 ANQGSEA. After removal of 8 bases from V and 1 base from J, the junction contained 16 bases not matched to a gene. This chain's CDR3 is CSSDRPGGRDNYGYTF. CDR3 nucleotide sequence: TGCAGCTCGGACAGGCCGGGGGGTAGGGATAACTATGGCTACACCTTC. The full variable domain, with the rest looked up from reference TRBV29-1 and TRBJ1-2, is SAVISQKPSRDICQRGTSLTIQCQVDSQVTMMFWYRQQPGQSLTLIATANQGSEATYESGFVIDKFPISRPNLTFSTLTVSNMSPEDSSIYLCSSDRPGGRDNYGYTFGSGTRLTVV.

This clonotype came up once. The junction shows a germline mismatch at one end, possibly a read error. The chain uses TRBV25-1 and TRBJ1-2; 8 nucleotides align to TRBD1. There are 14 residues in the CDR3. Germline V gene data show CDR1 as MGHDK and CDR2 as SYGVNS. Here the CDR3 reads CASSPTGANYGYTF. DNA for the CDR3: TGCGCCAGCAGCCCGACAGGGGCAAACTATGGCTACACCTTC.

The table lists this clonotype with many counts. The chain links TRBV18 to TRBJ1-1; D unresolved. Trimming removed 2 bases at V and 2 bases at J, with 6 bases between. This CDR3 is built from 13 residues. CDR1 and CDR2 from the germline V gene are KGHSH and LQKENI. The CDR3 nucleotides are TGTGCCAGCTCACCAGCCGATAACACTGAAGCTTTCTTT. Translated: CASSPADNTEAFF.

The chain combines TRBV29-1 with TRBJ1-5, with D possibly matching TRBD1 (5 bases). The germline V gene encodes CDR1 SQVTM and CDR2 ANQGSEA. V lost 1 base and J lost 3, with 7 bases in between. This CDR3 spans 13 amino acids. CDR3 protein: CSVEGGTNQPQHF. The CDR3, as DNA: TGCAGCGTTGAAGGGGGGACCAATCAGCCCCAGCATTTT.

Ten or more counts support this clonotype. The rearrangement links TRBV7-6 to TRBJ2-5, with D possibly TRBD2 on 6 matching bases. Looked up from germline, CDR1 is SGHVS and CDR2 is FNYEAQ. V was pared by 4 bases and J by 1 base, with 13 bases between. The CDR3 runs 15 residues. The CDR3 nucleotides are TGTGCCAGCAGCTCATGGGTAGCGGCCCAAGAGACCCAGTACTTC. Its translation: CASSSWVAAQETQYF.

The V gene is TRBV25-1, the J gene TRBJ1-1; D is ambiguous. This CDR3 contains 16 residues. Germline V gene lookup returns CDR1 MGHDK and CDR2 SYGVNS. V lost 4 bases, J lost 2 bases, and 17 bases lay in between. CDR3 sequence (DNA): TGTGCCAGCAGTGCTAGCGTTGGGAGGGCTAACACTGAAGCTTTCTTT. Translation gives CASSASVGRANTEAFF. The full variable domain, in which reference TRBV25-1 and TRBJ1-1 provide the parts outside the CDR3, is EADIYQTPRYLVIGTGKKITLECSQTMGHDKMYWYQQDPGMELHLIHYSYGVNSTEKGDLSSESTVSRIRTEHFPLTLESARPSHTSQYLCASSASVGRANTEAFFGQGTRLTVV.

In this sample, this clonotype turned up many times. One end of the junction does not line up with germline, which may come from a read error. This chain connects TRBV5-1 to TRBJ1-1; possible D gene TRBD1, 5 bases. CDR1 SGHRS and CDR2 YFSETQ come from the germline V gene. The CDR3 has 11 amino acids. CDR3 protein: CASSLGVEAFF. CDR3 sequence (DNA): TGCGCCAGCAGTTTGGGGGTTGAAGCTTTCTTT.

There are many counts of this clonotype. The rearrangement links TRBV5-5 to TRBJ2-3; maybe TRBD2 (6 bases). V was shortened by 4 bases and J by 2 bases, with 17 bases between the two germline ends. In germline, CDR1 is SGHKS, CDR2 YYEKEE (reference sequence). CDR3 length equals 16 residues. The CDR3 bases are TGTGCCAGCAGCCCGACTAGGGTGGGATTCACAGATACGCAGTATTTT. This codes for CASSPTRVGFTDTQYF.

This clonotype has a handful of counts. The chain employs TRBV7-2 and TRBJ2-5, with no clear D. This CDR3 region has 15 residues. Germline CDR1 is SGHTA and CDR2 is FQGNSA. Trimming left V 5 bases short and J 1 base short, with 14 bases between. The CDR3 sequence is CASSPPFGGQETQYF. In nucleotides, the CDR3 is TGTGCCAGCAGCCCCCCTTTTGGCGGCCAAGAGACCCAGTACTTC. Variable domain in full (rest from reference TRBV7-2 and TRBJ2-5): GAGVSQSPSNKVTEKGKDVELRCDPISGHTALYWYRQSLGQGLEFLIYFQGNSAPDKSGLPSDRFSAERTGGSVSTLTIQRTQQEDSAVYLCASSPPFGGQETQYFGPGTRLLVL.

This clonotype was seen repeatedly, ten times or more. A read error may produce the germline difference seen at one junction end. This chain connects TRBV7-7 to TRBJ1-4, with a weak D call TRBD1 (5 bases). Germline CDR1 is SSHAT and CDR2 is FNYEAQ (reference sequence). This CDR3 spans 15 amino acids. The CDR3 DNA is TGTGCTAGCAGCTTAAAGTCAGGGATTGGTGAAAAACTGTTTTTT. Translated: CASSLKSGIGEKLFF.

The chain recombines TRBV29-1 with TRBJ2-7, with TRBD1 matching over 12 bases. The CDR3 length is 14 residues. V lost 6 bases to trimming and J lost 3 bases; unmatched junction nucleotides: 6. In germline, CDR1 is SQVTM, CDR2 ANQGSEA. CDR3: CSVPGTGGGYEQYF. DNA of the CDR3: TGCAGCGTCCCCGGGACAGGGGGCGGCTACGAGCAGTACTTC.

This clonotype has ten or more counts. This rearrangement joins TRBV2 to TRBJ2-7; 10 bases are shared with TRBD1. With 4 bases clipped from V and 4 bases from J, the junction kept 4 bases outside the gene matches. Germline values: CDR1 SNHLY, CDR2 FYNNEI. This CDR3 comprises 14 residues. CDR3 sequence: CASSAGQGVYEQYF. Here the CDR3 DNA reads TGTGCCAGCAGTGCTGGACAGGGGGTGTACGAGCAGTACTTC. Full variable domain (missing parts from reference TRBV2 and TRBJ2-7): EPEVTQTPSHQVTQMGQEVILRCVPISNHLYFYWYRQILGQKVEFLVSFYNNEISEKSEIFDDQFSVERPDGSNFTLKIRSTKLEDSAMYFCASSAGQGVYEQYFGPGTRLTVT.

The chain recombines TRBV7-2 with TRBJ1-1; no clear D gene. The CDR3 sequence is 13 residues long. V gave up 2 bases and J gave up 1 base, with 5 bases separating them. Germline CDR1 and CDR2: SGHTA and FQGNSA. As DNA, the CDR3 is TGTGCCAGCAGCTTAACAACGAACACTGAAGCTTTCTTT. Its translation: CASSLTTNTEAFF.

The table lists this clonotype with many counts. The chain is built from TRBV20-1 and TRBJ1-2; perhaps TRBD1 as D (6 bases). V lost 6 bases, J lost 8 bases, and 19 bases lay in between. Germline values: CDR1 DFQATT, CDR2 SNEGSKA (reference sequence). The CDR3 is 13 amino acids. In nucleotides, the CDR3 is TGCAGTGCCAGATCCACAGGGAGGGGGGGCTACACCTTC. The encoded protein is CSARSTGRGGYTF.

This clonotype is a singleton in its sample. The chain carries TRBV20-1 and TRBJ2-7; the match to TRBD2 covers 12 bases. CDR1 is DFQATT and CDR2 is SNEGSKA in the germline V gene (reference sequence). This CDR3 comprises 12 residues. Losses at the gene ends were 5 bases for V and 9 bases for J; bases not matched to a gene: 5. In DNA, the CDR3 is TGCAGTGCTCTGTCTAGCGGGAGGGGGCAGTACTTC. This translates into CSALSSGRGQYF.

This sequence joins TRBV19 and TRBJ1-5; TRBD1 matches 7 bases. The germline CDR1 and CDR2 sequences are LNHDA and SQIVND (reference sequence). The CDR3 length is 15 residues. V lost 5 bases and J lost 13; bases outside the gene matches: 17. The CDR3 protein is CASSQPGTANSPQHF. The CDR3, as DNA: TGTGCCAGTAGTCAGCCCGGGACAGCTAATTCGCCACAGCATTTT. Complete variable domain (other parts from reference TRBV19 and TRBJ1-5): DGGITQSPKYLFRKEGQNVTLSCEQNLNHDAMYWYRQDPGQGLRLIYYSQIVNDFQKGDIAEGYSVSREKKESFPLTVTSAQKNPTAFYLCASSQPGTANSPQHFGDGTRLSIL.

This clonotype showed up many times. This rearrangement joins TRBV24-1 to TRBJ1-5; no clear D gene. CDR1 and CDR2 (germline): KGHDR, SFDVKD. The V gene lost 3 bases and the J gene lost 1 base, with 6 bases spanning the gap. This CDR3 spans 14 amino acids. CDR3 sequence reads: CATSDRWSNQPQHF. The CDR3 bases are TGTGCCACCAGTGATAGGTGGAGCAATCAGCCCCAGCATTTT.

This clonotype is classed as medium-sized. The CDR3 bases are TGTGCCAGCAGCCAAGACCGGCGTTCGGAGACCCAGTACTTC. This translates into CASSQDRRSETQYF. V is TRBV4-2 and J is TRBJ2-5; D uncertain. Germline CDR1 reads LGHNA; CDR2 reads YNFKEQ. This CDR3 has 14 amino acids. The ends were cut back, 0 bases at V and 5 bases at J, with 10 bases in the middle.

Many counts were recorded for this clonotype. V and J are TRBV7-2 and TRBJ2-7, with D maybe TRBD1 (6 bases). Germline CDR1 reads SGHTA; CDR2 reads FQGNSA. V lost 2 bases and J 6 bases, leaving 14 bases between the germline ends. CDR3 length: 14 amino acids. The CDR3 DNA is TGTGCCAGCAGCTTACAGCAGGGGCGCGGCGAGCAGTACTTC. It codes for CASSLQQGRGEQYF.

V and J are TRBV20-1 and TRBJ1-2; D possibly corresponds to TRBD1 (5 bases). The V end lost 8 bases, the J end lost 4 bases, and 14 bases lay between the germline ends. The CDR3 covers 12 residues. Germline V CDR1 and CDR2: DFQATT, SNEGSKA (reference sequence). DNA of the CDR3: TGCAGTTACTCGAAGGGGACCTATGGCTACACCTTC. Translating it yields CSYSKGTYGYTF.

Points on this clonotype: The DNA is omitted, as the CDR3 cannot be located on it reliably, and the CDR3 follows TCRdb's listing. The CDR3: CASSIYLCSVATGNEQYF. This sequence joins TRBV11-2 and TRBJ2-7. Germline CDR1 reads SGHAT; CDR2 reads FQNNGV. The CDR3 has 18 residues if both end residues are counted.

The chain's CDR3 is CASSAITPLDGPSEDYGYTF. The CDR3 DNA follows: TGCGCCAGCAGTGCTATAACCCCCCTTGATGGGCCCTCGGAGGACTATGGCTACACCTTC. The genes are TRBV10-2 and TRBJ1-2; D is unresolved. Germline V gives CDR1 WSHSY, CDR2 SAAADI. The CDR3 is made up of 20 amino acids. V shed 4 bases and J shed 3 bases, with 30 bases lying between them.

The chain has TRBV20-1 and TRBJ2-5, with 11 bases that match TRBD1. Germline CDR1 DFQATT, CDR2 SNEGSKA (reference sequence). This CDR3 has 15 amino acids. The CDR3 DNA sequence: TGCAGCGTCCCCGGGACAGGGGGGTACCAAGAGACCCAGTACTTC. Translation gives CSVPGTGGYQETQYF.

This clonotype appeared many times. V and J are TRBV12-3 or TRBV12-4 and TRBJ2-6; D perhaps matches TRBD2 (6 bases). The CDR3 is 14 amino acids. Between the trimmed V and J ends, which lost 6 bases and 3 bases, there was a span of 9 bases. The CDR3: CASRQGLGANVLTF. The CDR3 DNA follows: TGTGCCAGCAGGCAGGGACTTGGGGCCAACGTCCTGACTTTC.

This clonotype was seen many times. The chain employs TRBV30 and TRBJ1-6; D uncertain. The germline V gene encodes CDR1 GTSNPN and CDR2 SVGIG (reference sequence). The CDR3 is made up of 12 amino acids. The V end lost 1 base, the J end lost 7 bases, and 5 bases lay between the germline ends. The CDR3 protein is CAWSGRNSPLHF. CDR3 nucleotide sequence: TGTGCCTGGAGTGGGAGGAATTCACCCCTCCACTTT. Full variable domain (outside the CDR3, taken from reference TRBV30 and TRBJ1-6): SQTIHQWPATLVQPVGSPLSLECTVEGTSNPNLYWYRQAAGRGLQLLFYSVGIGQISSEVPQNLSASRPQDRQFILSSKKLLLSDSGFYLCAWSGRNSPLHFGNGTRLTVT.

The table lists this clonotype with a count of one. This chain links TRBV20-1 with TRBJ1-2; TRBD1 matches at 11 bases. The CDR3 runs 14 residues. Germline V gives CDR1 DFQATT, CDR2 SNEGSKA (reference sequence). V lost 1 base to trimming and J lost 12 bases; unmatched junction nucleotides: 10. The CDR3 bases are TGCAGTGCTAGAGGGACAGGGGGCGCGGCAGGCGACACCTTC. Translated, it gives CSARGTGGAAGDTF.

The J gene is TRBJ1-1, the V gene TRBV10-3, with no clear D. The CDR3 is 13 residues long. With 11 bases removed from V and 3 bases from J, the gap between germline ends came to 16 bases. Per the germline V gene, CDR1 is ENHRY and CDR2 is SYGVKD. CDR3 sequence (DNA): TGTGCCGTCCCCGCAGGTTTGGACACTGAAGCTTTCTTT. Protein sequence: CAVPAGLDTEAFF.